These 10 T cell receptor beta chains were sequenced from one sample in a study of beta chain features in type 1 diabetes. Expressed TCRB transcripts were sequenced because the entire RNA isolate underwent reverse transcription. The table came from immunoSEQ multiplex PCR; TCRdb's copy has only in-frame clones and leaves some out. The sample consists of 900,000 or so clones, roughly 15% of them appearing once. Sequencing input: naive CD4+ T cells from blood. All receptors derive from a woman aged 18-29 years in good health.

V and J are TRBV7-2 and TRBJ2-2, with D possibly TRBD2 on 6 matching bases. Looked up from germline, CDR1 is SGHTA and CDR2 is FQGNSA. V lost 7 bases to trimming and J lost 6 bases, with 15 bases between them. This CDR3 has 14 amino acids. Written as DNA, the CDR3 is TGTGCCAGCACCACAAGGGACTTTTCCGGGGAGCTGTTTTTT. Amino acid sequence: CASTTRDFSGELFF.

This chain links TRBV19 with TRBJ2-5, with D perhaps TRBD2 (5 bases). Germline V gene lookup returns CDR1 LNHDA and CDR2 SQIVND (reference sequence). Trimming left V 3 bases short and J 1 base short, with 9 bases between. The CDR3 runs 14 residues. The CDR3 DNA reads TGTGCCAGTAGTATTGGACGGGGCCAAGAGACCCAGTACTTC. This translates into CASSIGRGQETQYF. The whole variable domain, filled in from reference TRBV19 and TRBJ2-5, reads DGGITQSPKYLFRKEGQNVTLSCEQNLNHDAMYWYRQDPGQGLRLIYYSQIVNDFQKGDIAEGYSVSREKKESFPLTVTSAQKNPTAFYLCASSIGRGQETQYFGPGTRLLVL.

This clone was seen more than once but under ten times. The chain has TRBV7-2 and TRBJ2-2; 8 bases are shared with TRBD1. The CDR3 is made up of 16 amino acids. In germline, CDR1 is SGHTA, CDR2 FQGNSA. After removal of 2 bases from V and 3 bases from J, the junction contained 5 bases not matched to a gene. The CDR3 nucleotides read TGTGCCAGCAGCTTATTTAGGACAGGGTACACCGGGGAGCTGTTTTTT. It specifies CASSLFRTGYTGELFF.

This clone occurred a few times. This rearrangement joins TRBV6-1 to TRBJ2-7; D perhaps matches TRBD2 (5 bases). With 1 base removed from V and 7 bases from J, the gap between germline ends came to 11 bases. Per germline, CDR1 MNHNS and CDR2 SASEGT. This CDR3 is 13 amino acids long. The CDR3, as DNA: TGTGCCAGCAGTGAAGTTCGGGGTCTGGAGCAGTACTTC. Its protein product is CASSEVRGLEQYF.

The rearrangement uses TRBV5-4 and TRBJ2-6; no definite D call. Germline V gene sequence: CDR1 SGHNT, CDR2 YYREEE (reference sequence). The CDR3 totals 14 residues. V was cut by 4 bases and J by 0 bases, with 5 bases left in between. The CDR3 nucleotides read TGTGCCAGCAGCCAAAGCTCTGGGGCCAACGTCCTGACTTTC. Translating gives CASSQSSGANVLTF.

The table lists this clone with a few counts. The chain combines TRBV9 with TRBJ2-1, with TRBD1 matching over 9 bases. This CDR3 comprises 14 residues. Trimming cost V 4 bases and J 9 bases; bases outside gene matches: 8. Germline-derived CDR1 and CDR2 are SGDLS and YYNGEE. DNA of the CDR3: TGTGCCAGCAGCTTAGGGACAGGGCTTGGTGAGCAGTTCTTC. Translated: CASSLGTGLGEQFF.

The chain couples TRBV7-9 to TRBJ1-2, with D possibly being TRBD1 (5 bases). The germline CDR1 and CDR2 sequences are SEHNR and FQNEAQ (reference sequence). V gave up 0 bases and J gave up 6 bases, with 20 bases separating them. This CDR3 comprises 17 residues. The CDR3 sequence: CASSLARRGAGIDGYTF. The CDR3 DNA is TGTGCCAGCAGCTTAGCTAGGAGGGGCGCGGGAATTGATGGCTACACCTTC.

The V call is TRBV4-3, the J call TRBJ2-7; tentative D call: TRBD2 (6 bases). Germline V gene data show CDR1 as LGHNA and CDR2 as YSLEER. V lost 1 base, J lost 6 bases, and 19 bases lay in between. The CDR3 sequence is 16 residues long. CDR3 in DNA: TGCGCCAGCAGCCAAGGGATCTTTGGGGGACTTGGCGAGCAGTACTTC. Its protein product is CASSQGIFGGLGEQYF.

The chain joins TRBV7-2 to TRBJ2-7; TRBD2 might be the D (6 bases). This CDR3 is 16 amino acids long. Trimming stripped 4 bases from V and 0 bases from J, with 16 bases between. Germline CDR1 and CDR2: SGHTA and FQGNSA. DNA of the CDR3: TGTGCCAGCAGCTCCCACCCGTGGGGAGGCTCCTACGAGCAGTACTTC. Protein sequence: CASSSHPWGGSYEQYF.

The chain joins TRBV25-1 to TRBJ2-1; weak D call: TRBD2 (5 bases). This CDR3 spans 15 amino acids. V lost 3 bases to trimming and J lost 0 bases, with 9 bases between them. Germline CDR1 reads MGHDK; CDR2 reads SYGVNS. CDR3 loop: CASSDWRSSYNEQFF. The CDR3 DNA sequence: TGTGCCAGCAGTGATTGGAGGAGCTCCTACAATGAGCAGTTCTTC. The whole variable domain, filled in from reference TRBV25-1 and TRBJ2-1, reads EADIYQTPRYLVIGTGKKITLECSQTMGHDKMYWYQQDPGMELHLIHYSYGVNSTEKGDLSSESTVSRIRTEHFPLTLESARPSHTSQYLCASSDWRSSYNEQFFGPGTRLTVL.